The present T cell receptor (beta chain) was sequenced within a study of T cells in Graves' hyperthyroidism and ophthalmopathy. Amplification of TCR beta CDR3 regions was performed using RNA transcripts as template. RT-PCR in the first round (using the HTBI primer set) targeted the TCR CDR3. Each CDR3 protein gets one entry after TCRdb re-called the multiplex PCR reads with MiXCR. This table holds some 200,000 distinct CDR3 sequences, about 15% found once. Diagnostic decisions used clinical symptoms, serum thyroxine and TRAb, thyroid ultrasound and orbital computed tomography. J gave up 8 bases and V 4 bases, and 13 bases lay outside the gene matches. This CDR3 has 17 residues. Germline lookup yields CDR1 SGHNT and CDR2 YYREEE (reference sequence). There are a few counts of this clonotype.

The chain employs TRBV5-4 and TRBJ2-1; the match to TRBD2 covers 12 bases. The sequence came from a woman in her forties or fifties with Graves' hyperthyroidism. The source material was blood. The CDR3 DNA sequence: TGTGCCAGCAGCCCAGGACGACTAGCGGGAGAGGAAGATGAGCAGTTCTTC. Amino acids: CASSPGRLAGEEDEQFF.